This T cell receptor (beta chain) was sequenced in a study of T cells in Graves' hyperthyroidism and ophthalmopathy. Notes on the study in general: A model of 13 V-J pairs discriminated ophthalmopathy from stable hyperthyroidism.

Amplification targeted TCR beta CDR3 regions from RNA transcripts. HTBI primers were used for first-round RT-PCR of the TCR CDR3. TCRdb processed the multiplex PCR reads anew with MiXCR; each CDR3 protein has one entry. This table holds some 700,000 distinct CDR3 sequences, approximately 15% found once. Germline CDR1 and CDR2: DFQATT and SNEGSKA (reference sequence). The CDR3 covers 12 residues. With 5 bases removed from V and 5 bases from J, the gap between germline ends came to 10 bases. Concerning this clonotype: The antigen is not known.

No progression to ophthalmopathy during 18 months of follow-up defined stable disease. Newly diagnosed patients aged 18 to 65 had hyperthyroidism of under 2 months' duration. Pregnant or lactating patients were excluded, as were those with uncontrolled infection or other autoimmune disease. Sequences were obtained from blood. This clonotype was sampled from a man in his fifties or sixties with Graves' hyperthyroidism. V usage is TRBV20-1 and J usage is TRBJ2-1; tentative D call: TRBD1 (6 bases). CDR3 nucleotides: TGCAGTGCTTCCGGACAGAACAATGAGCAGTTCTTC. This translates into CSASGQNNEQFF.